The next 27 T cell receptor beta chains were all read from a single sample in a study of Ad26.COV2.S vaccination and SARS-CoV-2 variants. Treatment in this sample: roughly 20 received Ad26.COV2.S at low or high dose, single or two shots; several received placebo; per-sample allocation not given. Specimens were obtained on day 63 following the first vaccine or placebo injection. TCRdb keeps only in-frame clones here, not all; method: immunoSEQ multiplex PCR. Of around 500,000 clones listed, 89% are singletons. Sequenced material: peripheral blood, taken in a trial of Ad26.COV2.S vaccine versus placebo. Receptors were obtained from a person aged 18-65 years who received the Ad26.COV2.S COVID-19 vaccine or a placebo.

This chain joins TRBV18 and TRBJ2-5; TRBD2 agrees at 10 bases. CDR1 and CDR2 (germline): KGHSH, LQKENI. CDR3 length: 15 residues. V lost 3 bases, J lost 2 bases, and 3 bases stayed unmatched. CDR3 region: CASSPGLAEQETQYF. In DNA, the CDR3 is TGTGCCAGCTCACCCGGACTAGCGGAACAAGAGACCCAGTACTTC.

The chain couples TRBV4-1 to TRBJ1-3; D gene ambiguous. The CDR3 loop spans 15 amino acids. Deletions cut 1 base from V and 7 bases from J, with 14 bases between. Germline V lookup: CDR1 MGHRA, CDR2 YSYEKL. In DNA form, the CDR3 reads TGCGCCAGCAGCCAAGTGGGGAAAGTGGTGAACACCATATATTTT. Its protein product is CASSQVGKVVNTIYF.

The chain recombines TRBV11-2 with TRBJ2-3; D is unresolved. CDR1 is SGHAT, CDR2 FQNNGV, per germline. V was trimmed by 5 bases and J by 4 bases, leaving 13 bases between them. This CDR3 is 14 amino acids long. In DNA form, the CDR3 reads TGTGCCAGCAGCCCTATTATTGGACCAGATACGCAGTATTTT. It codes for CASSPIIGPDTQYF. Filled out from reference TRBV11-2 and TRBJ2-3, the complete variable domain reads EAGVAQSPRYKIIEKRQSVAFWCNPISGHATLYWYQQILGQGPKLLIQFQNNGVVDDSQLPKDRFSAERLKGVDSTLKIQPAKLEDSAVYLCASSPIIGPDTQYFGPGTRLTVL.

The chain uses TRBV7-2 and TRBJ2-2; D ambiguous. The V end lost 3 bases, the J end lost 0 bases, and 2 bases lay between the germline ends. The germline V gene has CDR1 SGHTA and CDR2 FQGNSA. This CDR3 contains 13 residues. The CDR3 protein is CASSFANTGELFF. The CDR3 DNA follows: TGTGCCAGCAGCTTCGCGAACACCGGGGAGCTGTTTTTT.

The V gene is TRBV10-2, the J gene TRBJ2-3; 8 positions agree with TRBD2. V was pared by 6 bases and J by 6 bases, with 5 bases of the junction left unmatched. Germline-derived CDR1 and CDR2 are WSHSY and SAAADI. This CDR3 has 13 amino acids. The CDR3 loop is CASRSSGGDTQYF. The CDR3 DNA follows: TGCGCCAGCAGGTCTTCGGGGGGGGATACGCAGTATTTT.

This clone was seen only once. V and J are TRBV6-5 and TRBJ2-7, with D possibly matching TRBD1 (6 bases). Germline V gene sequence: CDR1 MNHEY, CDR2 SVGAGI. V was trimmed by 3 bases and J by 3 bases, leaving 12 bases between them. CDR3 size: 14 residues. In DNA form, the CDR3 reads TGTGCCAGCAGTTATACAGGGTATGACTACGAGCAGTACTTC. Amino acid sequence: CASSYTGYDYEQYF.

This chain joins TRBV7-9 and TRBJ1-1; 7 bases match TRBD1. Per germline, CDR1 SEHNR and CDR2 FQNEAQ (reference sequence). J lost 1 base, V lost 11 bases, and 7 bases had no gene match. The CDR3 covers 13 residues. Here the CDR3 reads CAHNTGENTEAFF. Here the CDR3 DNA reads TGTGCCCACAATACAGGGGAGAACACTGAAGCTTTCTTT.

The chain links TRBV6-5 to TRBJ1-5; D perhaps matches TRBD1 (6 bases). V was pared by 5 bases and J by 6 bases, with 17 bases between. Germline V gene sequence: CDR1 MNHEY, CDR2 SVGAGI. The CDR3 loop spans 15 amino acids. This CDR3 is CASSPGRTEGQPQHF. The CDR3 coding sequence is TGTGCCAGCAGTCCTGGACGGACAGAGGGTCAGCCCCAGCATTTT.

The chain is built from TRBV6-5 and TRBJ2-1, with 9 bases that match TRBD2. Germline V gene data show CDR1 as MNHEY and CDR2 as SVGAGI. Trimming at V came to 0 bases and at J to 8 bases, leaving 8 bases not matched to a gene. CDR3 length: 16 residues. CDR3 region: CASSYSWASGNDEQFF. CDR3 nucleotide sequence: TGTGCCAGCAGTTACTCCTGGGCTAGCGGGAACGATGAGCAGTTCTTC.

The chain combines TRBV3-1 (or the pseudogene TRBV3-2) with TRBJ1-2, with D possibly TRBD1 on 5 matching bases. Germline loops: CDR1 LGHDT, CDR2 YNNKEL (reference sequence). Trimming took 3 bases from V and 6 from J, leaving 11 bases between them. The CDR3 is made up of 13 amino acids. CDR3 protein: CASSHRDRNGYTF. The CDR3 DNA reads as TGTGCCAGCAGCCATAGGGACCGAAATGGCTACACCTTC.

The rearrangement uses TRBV2 and TRBJ2-7; D is perhaps TRBD1 (6 bases). CDR3 length equals 14 residues. V shed 6 bases and J shed 3 bases, with 15 bases lying between them. The germline CDR1 and CDR2 sequences are SNHLY and FYNNEI. The DNA for the CDR3 is TGTGCCAGCAGCGAGGCCAGGGGCTACTACGAGCAGTACTTC. Its translation: CASSEARGYYEQYF.

The chain has TRBV11-3 and TRBJ2-1, with a tentative D call TRBD2 (5 bases). The length of the CDR3 is 18 residues. Germline values: CDR1 SGHNT, CDR2 YENEEA. Deletions cut 0 bases from V and 2 bases from J, with 17 bases between. The CDR3 DNA follows: TGTGCCAGCAGCTTAGATTCGGTGTCCAGCGGTGCCTACAATGAGCAGTTCTTC. Translated: CASSLDSVSSGAYNEQFF.

The genes are TRBV19 and TRBJ1-1; no clear D. Germline V lookup: CDR1 LNHDA, CDR2 SQIVND (reference sequence). Trimming stripped 5 bases from V and 1 base from J, with 5 bases between. The CDR3 loop spans 12 amino acids. The CDR3 DNA is TGTGCCAGTAGTCCGAGGAACACTGAAGCTTTCTTT. The encoded protein is CASSPRNTEAFF.

J is TRBJ2-3 and V is TRBV6-2 or TRBV6-3; D gene unclear. Germline-derived CDR1 and CDR2 are MNHEY and SVGEGT. V shed 2 bases and J shed 0 bases, with 15 bases lying between them. CDR3 length: 17 residues. The CDR3 is CASSYPWTTTSTDTQYF. As DNA, the CDR3 is TGTGCCAGCAGTTACCCTTGGACCACAACTAGCACAGATACGCAGTATTTT.

The genes are TRBV6-5 and TRBJ2-3; 12 positions agree with TRBD2. CDR3 size: 14 residues. The V gene end was trimmed by 2 bases and the J gene end by 9 bases; junction bases not matched to a gene: 3. In germline, CDR1 is MNHEY, CDR2 SVGAGI. The chain's CDR3 is CASSYPGTSGTQYF. Written as DNA, the CDR3 is TGTGCCAGCAGTTACCCCGGGACTAGCGGGACGCAGTATTTT.

V is TRBV5-4 and J is TRBJ1-2; TRBD1 aligns across 7 bases. From germline, CDR1 is SGHNT and CDR2 YYREEE (reference sequence). V dropped 4 bases and J dropped 1; count of bases not matched to a gene: 7. The CDR3 runs 15 residues. The CDR3 DNA is TGTGCCAGCAGCACCCCGGGACAGATTAACTATGGCTACACCTTC. Its translation: CASSTPGQINYGYTF. Based on the CDR3 plus reference TRBV5-4 and TRBJ1-2, the full variable domain is ETGVTQSPTHLIKTRGQQVTLRCSSQSGHNTVSWYQQALGQGPQFIFQYYREEENGRGNFPPRFSGLQFPNYSSELNVNALELDDSALYLCASSTPGQINYGYTFGSGTRLTVV.

The chain combines TRBV11-3 with TRBJ2-7; a weak D match, TRBD1 (6 bases). The CDR3 has 14 residues. The germline V gene has CDR1 SGHNT and CDR2 YENEEA. V shed 5 bases and J shed 6 bases, with 17 bases lying between them. DNA for the CDR3: TGTGCCAGCAGCCAGGGGTCCTTGAGGCCCGAGCAGTACTTC. It specifies CASSQGSLRPEQYF.

This chain connects TRBV7-3 to TRBJ2-2; a possible D gene is TRBD1 (5 bases). This CDR3 spans 15 amino acids. Germline values: CDR1 SGHTA, CDR2 FQGTGA. V lost 2 bases and J 5 bases, leaving 12 bases between the germline ends. CDR3 sequence (DNA): TGTGCCAGCAGCTTAGGGCAGGGAATGACCGGGGAGCTGTTTTTT. Amino acids: CASSLGQGMTGELFF.

The rearrangement joins TRBV6-6 to TRBJ1-3; 9 bases align to TRBD1. The CDR3 covers 16 residues. Germline-derived CDR1 and CDR2 are MNHNY and SVGAGI (reference sequence). With V trimmed by 6 bases and J by 1 base, 7 bases remained unmatched. CDR3 DNA sequence: TGTGCCAGCAGCCTTACAGGGGGCTCGTCTGGAAACACCATATATTTT. It is translated as CASSLTGGSSGNTIYF.

This clone was counted only a few times. CDR3: CASSQSPGNVGPNYGYTF. CDR3 in DNA: TGCGCCAGCAGCCAATCCCCAGGGAACGTCGGTCCTAACTATGGCTACACCTTC. The rearrangement links TRBV4-3 to TRBJ1-2, with D maybe TRBD1 (5 bases). Looked up from germline, CDR1 is LGHNA and CDR2 is YSLEER. V was cut by 2 bases and J by 0 bases, with 19 bases left in between. This CDR3 has 18 residues.

The chain employs TRBV7-2 and TRBJ2-1; D remains ambiguous. The ends were cut back, 0 bases at V and 5 bases at J, with 8 bases in the middle. Germline values: CDR1 SGHTA, CDR2 FQGNSA. The CDR3 is 14 amino acids. Here the CDR3 DNA reads TGTGCCAGCAGCTTAGCTCCAAAAAACAATGAGCAGTTCTTC. Protein: CASSLAPKNNEQFF.

V usage is TRBV2 and J usage is TRBJ2-7; D possibly corresponds to TRBD2 (6 bases). Per germline, CDR1 SNHLY and CDR2 FYNNEI. V was shortened by 9 bases and J by 1 base, with 16 bases between the two germline ends. CDR3 length equals 14 residues. The CDR3 loop reads CASSPGRLSYEQYF. Here the CDR3 DNA reads TGTGCCAGTAGCCCGGGGAGGCTTTCCTACGAGCAGTACTTC.

This clone was seen a few times. V gene TRBV4-1 combines with J gene TRBJ2-7, with 7 bases aligning to TRBD2. CDR1 is MGHRA, CDR2 YSYEKL, per germline. V lost 0 bases and J lost 2; bases outside the gene matches: 7. This CDR3 has 16 residues. CDR3 nucleotides: TGCGCCAGCAGCCAAGATCCCCAGCGGGAACCCTACGAGCAGTACTTC. Protein sequence: CASSQDPQREPYEQYF.

The CDR3 is CASRGDRGSNTGELFF. The CDR3 DNA follows: TGCGCCAGCCGCGGGGACAGGGGCAGTAACACCGGGGAGCTGTTTTTT. The V gene is TRBV5-1, the J gene TRBJ2-2, with 10 bases aligning to TRBD1. CDR3 length: 16 amino acids. J gave up 2 bases and V 7 bases, and 8 bases lay outside the gene matches. Germline V lookup: CDR1 SGHRS, CDR2 YFSETQ.

The chain uses TRBV2 and TRBJ2-7, with 9 nucleotides matching TRBD2. V was pared by 7 bases and J by 1 base, with 11 bases of the junction left unmatched. Germline V gives CDR1 SNHLY, CDR2 FYNNEI. The CDR3 is made up of 16 amino acids. CDR3 in DNA: TGTGCCAGCATTCCCGGCAGCGGGAGGCCTTCCTACGAGCAGTACTTC. Encoded protein: CASIPGSGRPSYEQYF.

The CDR3 protein is CASSLSGQGADTQYF. The CDR3 DNA reads TGTGCCAGCAGTTTATCGGGACAGGGGGCAGATACGCAGTATTTT. This chain joins TRBV27 and TRBJ2-3, with 11 bases matching TRBD1. The CDR3 has 15 amino acids. CDR1 MNHEY and CDR2 SMNVEV come from the germline V gene (reference sequence). The ends lost 0 bases at V and 4 bases at J; junction bases unmatched: 0.

The genes are TRBV7-2 and TRBJ2-1; 13 positions agree with TRBD2. CDR1 is SGHTA, CDR2 FQGNSA, per germline. Trimming took 1 base from V and 4 from J; bases not matched to a gene: 4. The CDR3 covers 17 residues. The CDR3 is CASSLGLAGGGYNEQFF. CDR3 nucleotide sequence: TGTGCCAGCAGCTTAGGACTAGCGGGGGGCGGTTACAATGAGCAGTTCTTC.